This TCR beta chain was identified in a study of CD8 T cells in ankylosing spondylitis. Study results and caveats: Disease-associated clones were reportedly significantly overrepresented in matched ankylosing spondylitis synovial fluid. A TCR beta motif made of about 8 highly homologous variants seemed typical of ankylosing spondylitis blood.

TCRdb re-called the 5' RACE reads with MiXCR, one entry per CDR3 protein. Found here are a few hundred thousand distinct CDR3 sequences, approximately 20% of them singletons; the top ten hold 16%. CDR1 and CDR2 from the germline V gene are KGHSH and LQKENI. CDR3 length equals 16 residues. Between the trimmed V and J ends, which lost 4 bases and 4 bases, there was a span of 17 bases. This clonotype came up a few times. Its antigen is as yet unknown. The sequenced sample consisted of blood, either unsorted or a sorted T cell fraction (not recorded which). The chain carries TRBV18 and TRBJ2-1; D perhaps matches TRBD2 (5 bases). This clonotype was sampled from a male donor with ankylosing spondylitis. This CDR3 reads CASSRPATTRYNEQFF. The CDR3 DNA reads TGTGCCAGCTCACGGCCGGCGACTACTAGATACAATGAGCAGTTCTTC.